A single sample gave rise to the 20 T cell receptor beta chains below, sequenced in a study of T cells after yellow fever vaccination (dated by TCRdb to about 2019). The method was 5' RACE. Reads for this sample came from an Illumina NovaSeq 6000. The raw public reads went through TCRdb reprocessing: fastp at Q25, MiXCR clone calling, in-frame beta chains kept. Identical CDR3 proteins give one entry, which carries the most common genes and DNA. The sample table records about 320,000 distinct CDR3 sequences; 12% of these occur just once. 2.5% to 4% of the sample belongs to the ten largest clones. The intended sense of this specimen's treatment or condition label: live attenuated yellow fever vaccine strain. Sequenced material: CD4+ T cells sorted from PBMCs, taken 15 days after the yellow fever booster vaccination. These receptors all stem from a man aged 18 to 29 who received the YFV17D yellow fever vaccine.

V is TRBV6-6 and J is TRBJ1-4; D is possibly TRBD1 (6 bases). Trimming cost V 7 bases and J 3 bases, with 12 bases left between them. The CDR3 spans 14 residues. Germline V CDR1 and CDR2: MNHNY, SVGAGI (reference sequence). In nucleotides, the CDR3 is TGTGCCAGCATCCAGGGGTTAGCTAATGAAAAACTGTTTTTT. It is translated as CASIQGLANEKLFF.

This clonotype was seen a few times. The chain is built from TRBV30 and TRBJ1-2, with D possibly matching TRBD1 (5 bases). This CDR3 has 12 amino acids. In germline, CDR1 is GTSNPN, CDR2 SVGIG (reference sequence). The V gene lost 2 bases and the J gene lost 5 bases, with 9 bases spanning the gap. CDR3 residues: CAWSRGGYGYTF. The CDR3 bases are TGTGCCTGGAGTCGGGGGGGATATGGCTACACCTTC.

The chain employs TRBV12-3 or TRBV12-4 and TRBJ2-5; TRBD2 matches 10 bases. V gave up 4 bases and J gave up 5 bases; unmatched junction bases: 7. The CDR3 covers 15 residues. The DNA for the CDR3 is TGTGCCAGCAGTTCCCAAGCGGGGGGGCGGGAGACCCAGTACTTC. It is translated as CASSSQAGGRETQYF.

J is TRBJ2-5 and V is TRBV6-5; possible D gene TRBD1, 7 bases. The CDR3 covers 15 residues. Trimming took 2 bases from V and 6 from J, leaving 16 bases between them. Per germline, CDR1 MNHEY and CDR2 SVGAGI. This CDR3 reads CASSYGGTASKTQYF. The DNA of the CDR3 is TGTGCCAGCAGTTACGGCGGGACAGCCTCCAAGACCCAGTACTTC.

J is TRBJ1-1 and V is TRBV12-5, with D perhaps TRBD1 (6 bases). This CDR3 contains 12 residues. Germline assignment: CDR1 LGHNT and CDR2 FRNRAP. Trimming took 5 bases from V and 11 from J, leaving 15 bases between them. The CDR3 DNA follows: TGTGCTAGTGGTGTTGGGGGCGGTGACGCTTTCTTT. Translating gives CASGVGGGDAFF.

Only a few counts were recorded for this clonotype. The chain joins TRBV20-1 to TRBJ1-1; TRBD1 might be the D (5 bases). V lost 3 bases, J lost 4 bases, and 18 bases lay in between. The CDR3 covers 15 residues. Germline V CDR1 and CDR2: DFQATT, SNEGSKA (reference sequence). The CDR3 is CSASRVWSGITEAFF. The CDR3 coding sequence is TGCAGTGCTAGCAGGGTTTGGTCGGGGATCACTGAAGCTTTCTTT.

This clonotype came up many times. V and J are TRBV28 and TRBJ1-2; no clear D gene. This CDR3 has 13 residues. Germline V gene sequence: CDR1 MDHEN, CDR2 SYDVKM. The V end lost 2 bases, the J end lost 2 bases, and 6 bases lay between the germline ends. The CDR3 protein is CASSLSRNYGYTF. In nucleotides, the CDR3 is TGTGCCAGCAGTTTAAGCCGGAACTATGGCTACACCTTC.

The DNA of the CDR3 is TGTGCCAGCAGTTCGACAGGGTCTGGGGCCAACGTCCTGACTTTC. As protein: CASSSTGSGANVLTF. V usage is TRBV28 and J usage is TRBJ2-6, with 7 bases matching TRBD1. Germline assignment: CDR1 MDHEN and CDR2 SYDVKM. The CDR3 loop spans 15 amino acids. Trimming removed 4 bases from V and 1 base from J; junction bases left unmatched: 1.

This clonotype was counted between two and nine times. This chain connects TRBV19 to TRBJ1-6, with no clear D. CDR1 and CDR2 (germline): LNHDA, SQIVND (reference sequence). Trimming took off 5 bases at V and 7 bases at J, with 9 bases between the two ends. The CDR3 has 13 amino acids. CDR3 sequence reads: CASSVGPNSPLHF. The CDR3 DNA reads TGTGCCAGTAGTGTGGGTCCGAATTCACCCCTCCACTTT. Based on the CDR3 plus reference TRBV19 and TRBJ1-6, the full variable domain is DGGITQSPKYLFRKEGQNVTLSCEQNLNHDAMYWYRQDPGQGLRLIYYSQIVNDFQKGDIAEGYSVSREKKESFPLTVTSAQKNPTAFYLCASSVGPNSPLHFGNGTRLTVT.

The V call is TRBV5-6, the J call TRBJ2-2; maybe TRBD1 (6 bases). The ends were cut back, 0 bases at V and 6 bases at J, with 9 bases in the middle. This CDR3 spans 14 amino acids. In germline, CDR1 is SGHDT, CDR2 YYEEEE. The CDR3 loop is CASSLEWTAGELFF. DNA of the CDR3: TGTGCCAGCAGCTTGGAGTGGACAGCCGGGGAGCTGTTTTTT.

This clonotype has only a few counts. CDR3 in amino acids: CATSGGYRGEQYF. CDR3 sequence (DNA): TGTGCCACTTCCGGAGGGTACAGGGGAGAGCAGTACTTC. V gene TRBV19 combines with J gene TRBJ2-7, with D maybe TRBD1 (7 bases). V was shortened by 10 bases and J by 7 bases, with 20 bases between the two germline ends. This CDR3 has 13 amino acids. The germline V gene has CDR1 LNHDA and CDR2 SQIVND (reference sequence).

The chain employs TRBV6-2 or TRBV6-3 and TRBJ2-3; D not certain. Germline V gene lookup returns CDR1 MNHEY and CDR2 SVGEGT. The CDR3 has 14 amino acids. Trimming cost V 6 bases and J 2 bases, with 12 bases left between them. The CDR3 here is CASRSSPHTDTQYF. For the CDR3, the DNA is TGTGCCAGCAGATCCAGCCCCCACACAGATACGCAGTATTTT.

The chain joins TRBV4-3 to TRBJ1-2; D might be TRBD1 (5 bases). This CDR3 has 15 amino acids. V was trimmed by 0 bases and J by 1 base, leaving 9 bases between them. The germline CDR1 and CDR2 sequences are LGHNA and YSLEER. The CDR3 region is CASSQDWGVNYGYTF. The DNA for the CDR3 is TGCGCCAGCAGCCAAGATTGGGGGGTTAACTATGGCTACACCTTC.

This clonotype occurred a few times. This chain uses TRBV5-1 with TRBJ1-2; no reliable D call. V was trimmed by 4 bases and J by 8 bases, leaving 15 bases between them. The CDR3 contains 13 residues. CDR1 is SGHRS, CDR2 YFSETQ, per germline. The CDR3 DNA is TGCGCCAGCAGCCCCGGCCCCTTGAGGGGCTACACCTTC. Translated, it gives CASSPGPLRGYTF.

The chain couples TRBV30 to TRBJ2-7; the D is unclear. V was pared by 4 bases and J by 0 bases, with 7 bases between. The CDR3 covers 12 residues. Germline lookup yields CDR1 GTSNPN and CDR2 SVGIG (reference sequence). CDR3 in DNA: TGTGCCTGGATGGGCAACTCCTACGAGCAGTACTTC. Translation gives CAWMGNSYEQYF.

In its sample, this clonotype was seen a few times. The chain joins TRBV7-2 to TRBJ1-1, with a tentative D call TRBD1 (5 bases). CDR1 SGHTA and CDR2 FQGNSA come from the germline V gene. CDR3 length: 14 residues. Trimming took off 4 bases at V and 1 base at J, with 10 bases between the two ends. The CDR3: CASSWGGTNTEAFF. The DNA of the CDR3 is TGTGCCAGCAGCTGGGGGGGGACGAACACTGAAGCTTTCTTT.

The sample holds a few counts of this clonotype. The V and J genes are TRBV20-1 and TRBJ2-3; 13 nucleotides align to TRBD2. After removal of 6 bases from V and 1 base from J, the junction contained 4 bases not matched to a gene. The CDR3 is 15 amino acids. Germline values: CDR1 DFQATT, CDR2 SNEGSKA (reference sequence). The CDR3 reads CSARGTSGGTDTQYF. In DNA, the CDR3 is TGCAGTGCACGCGGGACTAGCGGGGGCACAGATACGCAGTATTTT.

The chain uses TRBV6-5 and TRBJ1-5; tentative D call: TRBD1 (5 bases). The CDR3 is 15 residues long. Germline V CDR1 and CDR2: MNHEY, SVGAGI. V dropped 2 bases and J dropped 3 bases, with 11 bases sitting between them. The CDR3: CASSYTGRINQPQHF. CDR3 nucleotides: TGTGCCAGCAGTTACACGGGACGGATCAATCAGCCCCAGCATTTT.

This clonotype was seen more than once but under ten times. This chain joins TRBV2 and TRBJ2-5; D possibly corresponds to TRBD2 (5 bases). Germline V gene lookup returns CDR1 SNHLY and CDR2 FYNNEI. V was pared by 3 bases and J by 2 bases, with 7 bases between. This CDR3 contains 13 residues. The CDR3 loop reads CASSDGIQETQYF. CDR3 coding DNA: TGTGCCAGCAGTGACGGGATTCAAGAGACCCAGTACTTC.

This clonotype occurred a few times. This chain connects TRBV20-1 to TRBJ2-5; D possibly corresponds to TRBD1 (5 bases). The V end was cut by 5 bases, the J end by 4 bases, with 11 bases between. Germline CDR1 DFQATT, CDR2 SNEGSKA (reference sequence). The CDR3 totals 12 residues. The CDR3 coding sequence is TGCAGTGCTTGGACAATCGCAGAGACCCAGTACTTC. The encoded protein is CSAWTIAETQYF.